The 16 T cell receptor beta chains below were found in one sample sequenced in a study of Graves' ophthalmopathy and Graves' hyperthyroidism. As the template, RNA transcripts were used to amplify TCR beta CDR3 regions. An opening RT-PCR round employed HTBI primers and preceded a second-round multiplex PCR. TCRdb itself ran the multiplex PCR reads through MiXCR, one entry per CDR3 protein. Among roughly 400,000 distinct CDR3 sequences, about 17% were seen once, and the ten largest hold around 2.4%. What was sequenced was peripheral blood. The receptors were sampled from an adult woman with stable Graves' hyperthyroidism.

This rearrangement joins TRBV6-1 to TRBJ1-5, with D uncertain. The germline V and J ends were trimmed by 2 bases and 3 bases, with 11 bases remaining between them. Germline V CDR1 and CDR2: MNHNS, SASEGT. The CDR3 has 15 residues. CDR3 in DNA: TGTGCCAGCAGTGAAAAGGCAGCTGCCAATCAGCCCCAGCATTTT. It is translated as CASSEKAAANQPQHF.

The J gene is TRBJ2-5, the V gene TRBV30, with D unclear. The CDR3 consists of 13 residues. The germline gives CDR1 GTSNPN, CDR2 SVGIG (reference sequence). Trimming removed 0 bases at V and 4 bases at J, with 9 bases between. CDR3 residues: CAWSVSGPETQYF. CDR3 DNA sequence: TGTGCCTGGAGTGTATCTGGACCAGAGACCCAGTACTTC.

The rearrangement links TRBV6-1 to TRBJ2-4; maybe TRBD1 (6 bases). The CDR3 is made up of 13 amino acids. V lost 8 bases, J lost 6 bases, and 14 bases lay in between. Germline V gene data show CDR1 as MNHNS and CDR2 as SASEGT. CDR3 sequence: CASVQGEGNIQYF. Here the CDR3 DNA reads TGTGCCAGCGTACAGGGAGAGGGAAACATTCAGTACTTC.

As to this clonotype: No conserved phenylalanine or tryptophan is present at the end of the CDR3, so a read error is the likely explanation. CDR3 coding DNA: TGTGCCAGCAGCCAACCTCCGGGAGGTCTGGTAGGGGAGCTGTTTGTT. As protein: CASSQPPGGLVGELFV. This chain joins TRBV11-2 and TRBJ2-2; 7 bases align to TRBD2. This CDR3 is 16 amino acids long. Looked up from germline, CDR1 is SGHAT and CDR2 is FQNNGV. J was trimmed by 8 bases and V by 5 bases; bases with no gene match: 14.

Ten or more counts support this clonotype. The chain carries TRBV28 and TRBJ2-5, with 7 bases fitting TRBD1. The V gene end was trimmed by 10 bases and the J gene end by 2 bases; junction bases not matched to a gene: 7. CDR1 and CDR2 (germline): MDHEN, SYDVKM. The CDR3 is 13 amino acids. The CDR3 bases are TGTGCCACTAGGGACAGCCTGCAAGAGACCCAGTACTTC. This translates into CATRDSLQETQYF. The variable domain in full, completed from reference TRBV28 and TRBJ2-5, reads DVKVTQSSRYLVKRTGEKVFLECVQDMDHENMFWYRQDPGLGLRLIYFSYDVKMKEKGDIPEGYSVSREKKERFSLILESASTNQTSMYLCATRDSLQETQYFGPGTRLLVL.

This clonotype was observed at least ten times. V is TRBV5-1 and J is TRBJ1-2; D is unresolved. V shed 2 bases and J shed 5 bases, with 16 bases lying between them. Germline assignment: CDR1 SGHRS and CDR2 YFSETQ. The CDR3 runs to 15 residues. CDR3 sequence (DNA): TGCGCCAGCAGCTTTTCCCCCGACGAATTATATGGCTACACCTTC. Translating it yields CASSFSPDELYGYTF.

This clonotype was counted ten times or more. The V call is TRBV20-1, the J call TRBJ2-2; 8 positions agree with TRBD2. Germline V gene sequence: CDR1 DFQATT, CDR2 SNEGSKA (reference sequence). The trim removed 0 bases at V and 3 bases at J, leaving 3 bases unmatched. The CDR3 extends over 15 amino acids. The CDR3 sequence is CSARELAAHTGELFF. The CDR3 DNA follows: TGCAGTGCTAGAGAACTAGCGGCCCACACCGGGGAGCTGTTTTTT.

The chain has TRBV10-3 and TRBJ2-5, with D perhaps being TRBD1 or TRBD2 (5 bases each). CDR1 is ENHRY and CDR2 is SYGVKD in the germline V gene. Between the trimmed V and J ends, which lost 0 bases and 4 bases, there was a span of 9 bases. The CDR3 covers 14 residues. CDR3 residues: CAISESGDGETQYF. In DNA form, the CDR3 reads TGTGCCATCAGTGAGTCTGGGGACGGAGAGACCCAGTACTTC.

Many counts were recorded for this clonotype. The chain has TRBV12-3 or TRBV12-4 and TRBJ2-7; 16 bases fit TRBD2. With V trimmed by 6 bases and J by 5 bases, 13 bases remained unmatched. The CDR3 runs 18 residues. The CDR3 spells CASSLHKGLAGGSHEQYF. CDR3 nucleotides: TGTGCCAGCAGCCTACATAAGGGACTAGCGGGAGGGTCCCACGAGCAGTACTTC.

This chain connects TRBV5-1 to TRBJ2-7; 11 bases line up with TRBD1. The CDR3 consists of 16 residues. Trimming removed 4 bases from V and 6 bases from J; junction bases left unmatched: 12. The germline CDR1 and CDR2 sequences are SGHRS and YFSETQ. CDR3 sequence: CASSITGTGGILEQYF. CDR3 coding DNA: TGCGCCAGCAGCATCACAGGGACAGGGGGAATACTCGAGCAGTACTTC.

The chain's CDR3 is CASSRSGPGGPEAKNIQYF. The DNA for the CDR3 is TGCGCCAGCAGCCGCTCAGGGCCGGGGGGACCCGAAGCCAAAAACATTCAGTACTTC. The rearrangement links TRBV4-3 to TRBJ2-4; the match to TRBD2 covers 7 bases. There are 19 residues in the CDR3. The germline V gene encodes CDR1 LGHNA and CDR2 YSLEER. With V trimmed by 4 bases and J by 0 bases, 15 bases remained unmatched.

The genes are TRBV6-1 and TRBJ1-2; 7 bases are shared with TRBD1. V trimming: 6 bases; J trimming: 2 bases; junction bases outside the gene matches: 9. CDR1 MNHNS and CDR2 SASEGT come from the germline V gene. This CDR3 contains 15 residues. The CDR3 here is CASRGPTGENYGYTF. The CDR3 DNA follows: TGTGCCAGCAGGGGCCCAACAGGGGAGAACTATGGCTACACCTTC.

This clonotype was observed many times. The CDR3 bases are TGTGCCAGCAGAAGAGGTGTGATAGCCAACACCGGGGAGCTGTTTTTT. As protein: CASRRGVIANTGELFF. The chain links TRBV12-3 or TRBV12-4 to TRBJ2-2; D unresolved. This CDR3 has 16 residues. V lost 6 bases to trimming and J lost 2 bases, with 16 bases between them.

This clonotype was recorded at least ten times. The chain combines TRBV28 with TRBJ2-2, with D possibly TRBD1 on 5 matching bases. The V end was cut by 3 bases, the J end by 0 bases, with 8 bases between. The CDR3 spans 15 residues. Germline V gene lookup returns CDR1 MDHEN and CDR2 SYDVKM. CDR3 in amino acids: CASSFETANTGELFF. CDR3 nucleotides: TGTGCCAGCAGTTTTGAGACAGCGAACACCGGGGAGCTGTTTTTT.

This clonotype was detected ten times or more. The J gene is TRBJ2-5, the V gene TRBV11-1; TRBD2 matches at 11 bases. CDR1 and CDR2 (germline): SGHAT, FQDESV (reference sequence). The CDR3 is made up of 17 amino acids. Trimming removed 5 bases from V and 3 bases from J; junction bases left unmatched: 11. The CDR3 sequence is CASSRTSGYRVEETQYF. The CDR3 DNA sequence: TGTGCCAGCAGCCGGACTAGCGGGTACCGGGTGGAAGAGACCCAGTACTTC. Full variable domain (remainder filled in from reference TRBV11-1 and TRBJ2-5): EAEVAQSPRYKITEKSQAVAFWCDPISGHATLYWYRQILGQGPELLVQFQDESVVDDSQLPKDRFSAERLKGVDSTLKIQPAELGDSAMYLCASSRTSGYRVEETQYFGPGTRLLVL.

This clonotype was detected many times. This sequence joins TRBV29-1 and TRBJ2-5; unclear D gene. CDR3 length: 12 residues. In germline, CDR1 is SQVTM, CDR2 ANQGSEA. V gave up 6 bases and J gave up 5 bases, with 13 bases separating them. The CDR3 sequence is CSVKPGSETQYF. CDR3 DNA: TGCAGCGTGAAGCCTGGATCCGAGACCCAGTACTTC.